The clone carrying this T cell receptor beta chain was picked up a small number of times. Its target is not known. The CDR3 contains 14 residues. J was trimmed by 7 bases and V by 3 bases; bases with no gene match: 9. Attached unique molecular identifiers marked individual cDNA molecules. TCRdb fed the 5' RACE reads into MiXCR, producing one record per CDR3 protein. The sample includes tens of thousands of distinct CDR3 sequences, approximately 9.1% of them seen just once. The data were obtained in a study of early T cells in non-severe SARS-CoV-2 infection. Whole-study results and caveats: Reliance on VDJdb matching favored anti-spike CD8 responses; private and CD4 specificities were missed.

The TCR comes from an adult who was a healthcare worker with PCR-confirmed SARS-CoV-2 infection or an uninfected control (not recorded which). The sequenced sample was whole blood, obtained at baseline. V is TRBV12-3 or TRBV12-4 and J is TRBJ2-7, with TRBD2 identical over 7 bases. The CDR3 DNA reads TGTGCCAGCAGTTTTGGCGGGGGACGGCGAGAGCAGTACTTC. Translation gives CASSFGGGRREQYF.